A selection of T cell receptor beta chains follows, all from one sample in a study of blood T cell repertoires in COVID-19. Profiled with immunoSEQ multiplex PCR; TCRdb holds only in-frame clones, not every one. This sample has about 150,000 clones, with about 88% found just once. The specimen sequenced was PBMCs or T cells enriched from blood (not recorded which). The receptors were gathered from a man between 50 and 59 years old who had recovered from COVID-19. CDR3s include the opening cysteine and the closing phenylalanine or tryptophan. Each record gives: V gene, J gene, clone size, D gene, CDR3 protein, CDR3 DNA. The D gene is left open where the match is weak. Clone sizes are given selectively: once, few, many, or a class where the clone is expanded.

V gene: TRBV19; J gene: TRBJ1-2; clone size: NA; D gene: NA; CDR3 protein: CASSTPQIQGAGYTF; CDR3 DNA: TGTGCCAGTAGTACCCCCCAGATACAGGGTGCGGGCTACACCTTC
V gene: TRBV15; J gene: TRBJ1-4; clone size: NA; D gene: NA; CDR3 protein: CATSRIGTPTNEKLFF; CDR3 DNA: TGTGCCACCAGCAGAATCGGGACACCAACTAATGAAAAACTGTTTTTT
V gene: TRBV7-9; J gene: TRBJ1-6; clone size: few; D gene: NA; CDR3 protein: CASRSQGSDNSPLHF; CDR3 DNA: TGTGCCAGCAGGTCTCAGGGGTCCGATAATTCACCCCTCCACTTT
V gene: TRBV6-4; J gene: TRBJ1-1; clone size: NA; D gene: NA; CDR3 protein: CASSPGQLHKAFF; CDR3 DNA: TGTGCCAGCAGTCCCGGACAGTTACACAAGGCTTTCTTT
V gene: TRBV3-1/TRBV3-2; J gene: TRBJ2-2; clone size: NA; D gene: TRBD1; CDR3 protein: CASSVGQGGAGELFF; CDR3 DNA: TGTGCCAGCAGCGTGGGACAGGGAGGGGCCGGGGAGCTGTTTTTT
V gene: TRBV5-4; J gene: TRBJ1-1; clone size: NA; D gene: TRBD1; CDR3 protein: CASSPGTGQNTEAFF; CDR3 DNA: TGTGCCAGCAGCCCAGGGACAGGCCAGAACACTGAAGCTTTCTTT
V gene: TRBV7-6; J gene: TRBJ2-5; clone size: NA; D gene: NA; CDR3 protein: CASSLSSPGETQYF; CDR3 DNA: TGTGCCAGCAGCTTAAGTTCTCCGGGAGAGACCCAGTACTTC
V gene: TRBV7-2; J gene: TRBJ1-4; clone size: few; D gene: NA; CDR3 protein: CASSLAGVANEKLFF; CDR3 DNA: TGTGCCAGCAGCTTAGCCGGGGTTGCTAATGAAAAACTGTTTTTT
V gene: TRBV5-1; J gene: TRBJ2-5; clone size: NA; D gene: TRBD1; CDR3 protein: CASSAYRGGRETQYF; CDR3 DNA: TGCGCCAGCAGCGCCTACAGGGGTGGGCGAGAGACCCAGTACTTC
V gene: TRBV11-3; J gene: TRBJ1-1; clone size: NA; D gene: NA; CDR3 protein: CASSLDQRRGAFF; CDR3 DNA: TGTGCCAGCAGCTTAGATCAGCGCCGGGGGGCTTTCTTT
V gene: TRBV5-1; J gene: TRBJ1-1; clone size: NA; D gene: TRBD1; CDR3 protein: CASSLGQGGRAFF; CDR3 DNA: TGCGCCAGCAGCTTGGGACAGGGAGGTCGGGCTTTCTTT
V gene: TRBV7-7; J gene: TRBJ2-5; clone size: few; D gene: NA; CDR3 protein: CASRRTGRGETQYF; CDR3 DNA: TGTGCTAGCAGACGGACAGGGAGGGGAGAGACCCAGTACTTC
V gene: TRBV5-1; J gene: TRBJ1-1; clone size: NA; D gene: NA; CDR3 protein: CASSFLERTEAFF; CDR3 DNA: TGCGCCAGCAGCTTTTTAGAGAGGACTGAAGCTTTCTTT
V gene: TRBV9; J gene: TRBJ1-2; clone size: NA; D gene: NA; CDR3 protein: CASSVVAQRGGYTF; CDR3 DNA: TGTGCCAGCAGCGTAGTGGCCCAGAGAGGTGGCTACACCTTC
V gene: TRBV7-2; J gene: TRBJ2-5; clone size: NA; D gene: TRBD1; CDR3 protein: CASSRDRTQETQYF; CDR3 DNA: TGTGCCAGCAGCCGGGACAGGACTCAAGAGACCCAGTACTTC
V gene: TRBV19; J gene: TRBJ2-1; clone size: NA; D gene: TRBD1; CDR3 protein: CASTPLGGGEQFF; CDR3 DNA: TGTGCCAGTACTCCGTTAGGGGGCGGTGAGCAGTTCTTC
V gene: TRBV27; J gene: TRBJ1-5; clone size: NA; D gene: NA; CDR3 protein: CASSLKAGPTNQPQHF; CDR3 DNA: TGTGCCAGCAGTTTAAAGGCGGGACCTACCAATCAGCCCCAGCATTTT
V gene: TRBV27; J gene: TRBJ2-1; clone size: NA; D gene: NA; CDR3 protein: CASSLSGWAGESESSYNEQFF; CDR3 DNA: TGTGCCAGCAGTTTATCGGGTTGGGCAGGGGAATCAGAAAGCTCCTACAATGAGCAGTTCTTC
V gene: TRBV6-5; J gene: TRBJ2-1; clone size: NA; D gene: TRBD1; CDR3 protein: CASSQDRGPYNEQFF; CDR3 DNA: TGTGCCAGCAGTCAGGACAGGGGGCCCTACAATGAGCAGTTCTTC
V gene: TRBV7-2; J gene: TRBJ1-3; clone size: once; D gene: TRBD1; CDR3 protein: CASSLVYRGSGNTIYF; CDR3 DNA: TGTGCCAGCAGCTTAGTGTACAGGGGCTCTGGAAACACCATATATTTT
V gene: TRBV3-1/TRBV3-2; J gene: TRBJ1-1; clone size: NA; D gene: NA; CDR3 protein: CASSQGPGRVDTEAFF; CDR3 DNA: TGTGCCAGCAGCCAAGGCCCTGGGAGGGTGGACACTGAAGCTTTCTTT
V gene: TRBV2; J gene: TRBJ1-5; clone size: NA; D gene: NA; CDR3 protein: CASSVQDRIQPQHF; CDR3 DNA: TGTGCCAGCAGTGTGCAGGACAGAATTCAGCCCCAGCATTTT
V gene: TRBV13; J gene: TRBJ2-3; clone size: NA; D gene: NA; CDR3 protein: CASSPRTGDETDTQYF; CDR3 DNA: TGTGCCAGCAGCCCGAGGACTGGCGACGAAACAGATACGCAGTATTTT
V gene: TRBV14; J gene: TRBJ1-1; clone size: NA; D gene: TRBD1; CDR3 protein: CASSHYRTGGAEAFF; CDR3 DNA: TGTGCCAGCAGCCACTATCGGACAGGGGGAGCTGAAGCTTTCTTT
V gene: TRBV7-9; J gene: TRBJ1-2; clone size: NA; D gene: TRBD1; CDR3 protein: CASSLDPGGGGYTF; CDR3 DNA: TGTGCCAGCAGCTTAGACCCAGGGGGAGGTGGCTACACCTTC
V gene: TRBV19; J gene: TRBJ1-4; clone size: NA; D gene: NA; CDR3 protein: CASSLIPQNEKLFF; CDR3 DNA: TGTGCCAGTAGCCTTATCCCGCAGAATGAAAAACTGTTTTTT
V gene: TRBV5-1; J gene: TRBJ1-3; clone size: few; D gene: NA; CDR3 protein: CASSESSGNTIYF; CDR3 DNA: TGCGCCAGCAGCGAGAGCTCTGGAAACACCATATATTTT
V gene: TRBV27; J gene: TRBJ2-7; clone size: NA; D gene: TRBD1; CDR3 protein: CASSSGTGYEQYF; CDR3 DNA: TGTGCCAGCAGTTCCGGGACAGGCTACGAGCAGTACTTC
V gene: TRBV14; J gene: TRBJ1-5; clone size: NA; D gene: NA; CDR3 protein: CASSLPDRNQPQHF; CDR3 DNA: TGTGCCAGCAGCCTGCCGGACAGAAATCAGCCCCAGCATTTT
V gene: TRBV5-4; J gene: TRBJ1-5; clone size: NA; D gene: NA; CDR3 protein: CASSLGQNQPQHF; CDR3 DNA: TGTGCCAGCAGCTTGGGACAGAATCAGCCCCAGCATTTT
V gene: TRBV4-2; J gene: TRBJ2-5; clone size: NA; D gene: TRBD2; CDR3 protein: CASSQVRTSGGGETQYF; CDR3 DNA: TGTGCCAGCAGCCAAGTTCGGACTAGCGGGGGCGGGGAGACCCAGTACTTC
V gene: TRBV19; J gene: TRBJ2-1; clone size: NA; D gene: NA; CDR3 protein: CASSLGTPYNEQFF; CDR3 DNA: TGTGCCAGTAGCCTCGGGACACCCTACAATGAGCAGTTCTTC
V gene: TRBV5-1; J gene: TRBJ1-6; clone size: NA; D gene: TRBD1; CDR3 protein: CASSSGQGYFSSPLHF; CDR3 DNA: TGCGCCAGCAGCTCGGGACAGGGATATTTTAGTTCACCCCTCCACTTT
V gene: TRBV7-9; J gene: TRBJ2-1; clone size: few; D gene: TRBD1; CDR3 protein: CASSSSGQGHNEQFF; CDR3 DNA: TGTGCCAGCAGCTCTTCAGGACAGGGGCACAATGAGCAGTTCTTC
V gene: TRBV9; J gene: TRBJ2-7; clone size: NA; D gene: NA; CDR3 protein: CASSAGPYEQYF; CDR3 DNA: TGTGCCAGCAGCGCAGGGCCTTACGAGCAGTACTTC
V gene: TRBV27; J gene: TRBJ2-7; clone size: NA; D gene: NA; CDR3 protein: CASTTGWGTSTYEQYF; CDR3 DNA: TGTGCCAGCACCACTGGGTGGGGGACATCAACCTACGAGCAGTACTTC
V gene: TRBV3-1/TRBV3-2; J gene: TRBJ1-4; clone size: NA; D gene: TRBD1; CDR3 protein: CASSIRQGSGEKLFF; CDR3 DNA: TGTGCCAGCAGCATCCGACAGGGGAGTGGTGAAAAACTGTTTTTT
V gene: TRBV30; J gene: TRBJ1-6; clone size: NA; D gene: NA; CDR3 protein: CAWRDGGISYNSPLHF; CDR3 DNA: TGTGCCTGGCGGGACGGGGGGATCTCCTATAATTCACCCCTCCACTTT
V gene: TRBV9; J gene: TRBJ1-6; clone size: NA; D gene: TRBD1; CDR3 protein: CASSAQGEVGNSPLHF; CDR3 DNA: TGTGCCAGCAGCGCCCAGGGGGAAGTCGGTAATTCACCCCTCCACTTT
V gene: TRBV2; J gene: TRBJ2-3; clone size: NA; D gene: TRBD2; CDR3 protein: CASSPLAGGTDTQYF; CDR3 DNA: TGTGCCAGCAGCCCTCTAGCGGGGGGTACAGATACGCAGTATTTT